This T cell receptor beta chain was identified in a study of blood T cell repertoires in COVID-19. Study at large: Some COVID-19 samples were acute and others convalescent; all came from the United States, Italy and Spain. PBMCs, B-cell-depleted T cells, or T cells provided the cDNA or gDNA that made up the material.

The CDR3 extends over 18 amino acids. V trimming: 5 bases; J trimming: 0 bases; junction bases outside the gene matches: 12. Germline CDR1 is SGHVS and CDR2 is FQNEAQ. As processed by the authors: Counts of nucleated cells, estimated from reference gene primer amplification, were obtained. Assay: immunoSEQ multiplex PCR; the TCRdb copy retains only in-frame clones and omits some. V, J and clone size reflect that table, while D and trimming were determined from the DNA. The table shows roughly 90,000 clones, with approximately 87% occurring only once. The sample consisted of peripheral blood. V usage is TRBV7-8 and J usage is TRBJ1-3; 8 positions match TRBD1. This receptor was identified in a human donor in a cohort sampled during active COVID-19. The CDR3 DNA sequence: TGTGCCAGCAGCCCCCCCTGGGGGACAGGTCACTCTGGAAACACCATATATTTT. It codes for CASSPPWGTGHSGNTIYF. Together with reference TRBV7-8 and TRBJ1-3, the CDR3 gives the full variable domain: GAGVSQSPRYKVAKRGQDVALRCDPISGHVSLFWYQQALGQGPEFLTYFQNEAQLDKSGLPSDRFFAERPEGSVSTLKIQRTQQEDSAVYLCASSPPWGTGHSGNTIYFGEGSWLTVV.